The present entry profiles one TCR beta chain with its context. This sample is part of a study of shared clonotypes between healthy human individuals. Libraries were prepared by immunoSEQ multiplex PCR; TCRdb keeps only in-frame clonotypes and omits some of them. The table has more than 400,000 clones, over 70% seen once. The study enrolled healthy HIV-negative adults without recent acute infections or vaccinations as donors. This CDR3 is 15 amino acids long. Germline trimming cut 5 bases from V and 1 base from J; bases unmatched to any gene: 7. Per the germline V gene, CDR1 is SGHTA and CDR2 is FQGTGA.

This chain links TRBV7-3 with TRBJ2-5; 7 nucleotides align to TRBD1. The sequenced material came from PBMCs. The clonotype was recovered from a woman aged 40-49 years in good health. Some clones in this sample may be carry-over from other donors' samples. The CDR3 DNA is TGTGCCAGCAGCCCAGAGGACAGGACCCAAGAGACCCAGTACTTC. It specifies CASSPEDRTQETQYF.